This TCR beta chain is from a study of T cells in Graves' hyperthyroidism and ophthalmopathy. Study at large: Peripheral blood was secured at the point of initial diagnosis, before any treatment. Study outcomes and limitations: Ophthalmopathy got predicted by the model a median about 6.7 months before its onset. From stable hyperthyroidism, ophthalmopathy was separated by a 13 V-J model.

This clonotype showed up just a few times. What it binds is not known. The CDR3 has 13 residues. V gave up 7 bases and J gave up 8 bases, with 15 bases separating them. In germline, CDR1 is SNHLY, CDR2 FYNNEI. Amplification of TCR beta CDR3 regions was performed using RNA transcripts as template. Primed by the HTBI set, a first-round RT-PCR was run on the TCR CDR3. Using its own MiXCR run on the multiplex PCR reads, TCRdb lists one record per CDR3 protein. The sample lists roughly 520,000 distinct CDR3 sequences; approximately 25% were seen once. This receptor was identified in a woman in her 30s with Graves' ophthalmopathy. V is TRBV2 and J is TRBJ1-5, with D unclear. The sequenced sample consisted of blood. Written as DNA, the CDR3 is TGTGCCAGCAAGGGAGCGGCCAGCGAGCCCCAGCATTTT. Translated, it gives CASKGAASEPQHF.